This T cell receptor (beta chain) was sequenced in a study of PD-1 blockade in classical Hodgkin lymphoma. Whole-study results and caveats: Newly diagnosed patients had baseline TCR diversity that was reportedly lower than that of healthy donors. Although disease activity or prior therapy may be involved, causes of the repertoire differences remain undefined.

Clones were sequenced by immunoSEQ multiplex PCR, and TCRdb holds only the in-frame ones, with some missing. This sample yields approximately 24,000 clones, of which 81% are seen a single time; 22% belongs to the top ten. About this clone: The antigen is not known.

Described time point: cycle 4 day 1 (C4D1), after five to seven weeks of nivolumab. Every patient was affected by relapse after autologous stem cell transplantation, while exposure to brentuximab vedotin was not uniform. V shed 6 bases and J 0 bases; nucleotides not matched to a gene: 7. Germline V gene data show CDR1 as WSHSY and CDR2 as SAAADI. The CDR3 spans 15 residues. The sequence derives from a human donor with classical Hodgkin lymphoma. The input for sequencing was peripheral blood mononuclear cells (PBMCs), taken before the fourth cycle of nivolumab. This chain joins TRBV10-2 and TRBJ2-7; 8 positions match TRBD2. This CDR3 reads CASRSLAGSSYEQYF. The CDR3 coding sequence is TGCGCCAGCAGAAGCTTAGCGGGGAGCTCCTACGAGCAGTACTTC.